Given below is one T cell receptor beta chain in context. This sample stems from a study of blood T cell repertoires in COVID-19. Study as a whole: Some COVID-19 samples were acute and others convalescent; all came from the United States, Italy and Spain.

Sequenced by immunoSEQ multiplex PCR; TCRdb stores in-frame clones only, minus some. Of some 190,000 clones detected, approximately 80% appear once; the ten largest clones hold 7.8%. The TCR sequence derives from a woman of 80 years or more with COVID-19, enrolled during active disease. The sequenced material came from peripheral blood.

The CDR3: CAIRTGDSSPLHF. The CDR3 DNA reads TGTGCCATCAGGACAGGGGATAGCTCACCCCTCCACTTT. The chain uses TRBV10-3 and TRBJ1-6; 8 bases are shared with TRBD1. CDR1 and CDR2 (germline): ENHRY, SYGVKD. CDR3 length equals 13 residues. The J segment lost 10 bases and the V segment lost 6 bases, leaving 5 bases of the junction unmatched.